One T cell receptor beta chain is described in this entry. As for time point: after neoadjuvant nivolumab, at surgical resection. This entry comes from a study of neoadjuvant anti-PD-1 for oral cavity cancer. CDR3 length: 12 residues. Germline CDR1 is SGHNT and CDR2 is YENEEA. V shed 4 bases and J shed 3 bases, with 7 bases lying between them. TCRdb keeps only in-frame clones here, not all; method: immunoSEQ multiplex PCR. This table has about 72,000 clones, approximately 81% appearing once. Source: PBMCs, taken after nivolumab (anti-PD-1) treatment. The receptor's source is a person aged 40 to 85 with oral cavity squamous cell carcinoma. The chain links TRBV11-3 to TRBJ2-7; tentatively, D is TRBD2 (5 bases). CDR3 in DNA: TGTGCCAGCAGCTACGGGAACTACGAGCAGTACTTC. This gives the protein CASSYGNYEQYF.